This T cell receptor (beta chain) was captured by sequencing in a study of radiotherapy plus CTLA-4 blockade in lung cancer. General study results and limits: In blood, after radiotherapy plus ipilimumab, tumor-derived TCR clones expanded.

Remarks on this clone: Its specificity is not known.

Germline V gene lookup returns CDR1 GTSNPN and CDR2 SVGIG (reference sequence). The CDR3 spans 13 residues. Trimming cost V 0 bases and J 4 bases, with 7 bases left between them. This table comes from immunoSEQ multiplex PCR, and its TCRdb copy is limited to in-frame clones, with some not included. The top ten hold 23% of the sample, which has about 43,000 clones, about 70% seen once. The sequence came from a human donor with non-small cell lung cancer who had a partial response to radiotherapy plus ipilimumab. The sample was peripheral blood, taken from a patient treated with radiotherapy plus ipilimumab. The V call is TRBV30, the J call TRBJ1-3; D not resolved. CDR3 nucleotide sequence: TGTGCCTGGAGTGTATCCAGGGGAAACACCATATATTTT. Translation: CAWSVSRGNTIYF.